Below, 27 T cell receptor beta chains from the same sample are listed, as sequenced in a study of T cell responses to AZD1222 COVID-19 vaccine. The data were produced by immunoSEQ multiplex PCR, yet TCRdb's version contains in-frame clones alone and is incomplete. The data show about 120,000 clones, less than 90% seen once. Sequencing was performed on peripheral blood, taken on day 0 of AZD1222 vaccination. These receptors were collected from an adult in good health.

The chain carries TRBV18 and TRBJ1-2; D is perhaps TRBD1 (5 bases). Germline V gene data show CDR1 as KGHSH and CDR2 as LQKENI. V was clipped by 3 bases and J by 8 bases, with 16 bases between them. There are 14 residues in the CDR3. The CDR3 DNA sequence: TGTGCCAGCTCACCCCCGGGACTCCCGGGAGGCTACACCTTC. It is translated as CASSPPGLPGGYTF.

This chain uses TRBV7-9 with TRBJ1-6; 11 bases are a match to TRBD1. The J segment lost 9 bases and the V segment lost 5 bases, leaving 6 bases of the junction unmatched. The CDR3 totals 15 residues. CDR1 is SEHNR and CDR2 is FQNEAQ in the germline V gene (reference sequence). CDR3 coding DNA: TGTGCCAGCAGCCTCATGGGACAGGGGGGTTCACCCCTCCACTTT. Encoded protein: CASSLMGQGGSPLHF.

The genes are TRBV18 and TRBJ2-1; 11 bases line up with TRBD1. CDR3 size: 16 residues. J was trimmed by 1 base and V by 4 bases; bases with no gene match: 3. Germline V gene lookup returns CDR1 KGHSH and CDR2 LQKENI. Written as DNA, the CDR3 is TGTGCCAGCTCACTGGGGACAGGGGGATCCTACAATGAGCAGTTCTTC. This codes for CASSLGTGGSYNEQFF.

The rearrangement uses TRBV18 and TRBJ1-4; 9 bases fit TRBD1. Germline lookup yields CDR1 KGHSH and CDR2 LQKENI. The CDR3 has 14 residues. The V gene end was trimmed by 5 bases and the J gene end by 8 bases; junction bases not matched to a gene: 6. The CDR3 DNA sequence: TGTGCCAGCTCAGCGGACAGGGGTGGAGAAAAACTGTTTTTT. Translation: CASSADRGGEKLFF.

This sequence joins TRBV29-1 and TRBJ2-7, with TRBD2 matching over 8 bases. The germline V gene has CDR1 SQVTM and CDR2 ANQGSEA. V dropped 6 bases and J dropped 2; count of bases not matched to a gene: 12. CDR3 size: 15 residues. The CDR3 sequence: CSVGRGALTAYEQYF. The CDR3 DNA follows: TGCAGCGTCGGGAGGGGGGCCTTAACTGCCTACGAGCAGTACTTC.

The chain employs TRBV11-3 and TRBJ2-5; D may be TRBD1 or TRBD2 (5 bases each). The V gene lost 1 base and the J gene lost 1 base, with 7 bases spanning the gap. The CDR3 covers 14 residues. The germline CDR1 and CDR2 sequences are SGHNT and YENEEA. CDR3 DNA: TGTGCCAGCAGCTTAGGGGGGTCCCAAGAGACCCAGTACTTC. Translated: CASSLGGSQETQYF.

CDR3 sequence (DNA): TGTGCCAGCAGCTCCTCGACTCCCCGACTAGCGGGAGGGGTGAATGAGCAGTTCTTC. This translates into CASSSSTPRLAGGVNEQFF. The chain has TRBV7-2 and TRBJ2-1; 14 nucleotides line up with TRBD2. This CDR3 contains 19 residues. V dropped 4 bases and J dropped 7; count of bases not matched to a gene: 15. Germline assignment: CDR1 SGHTA and CDR2 FQGNSA.

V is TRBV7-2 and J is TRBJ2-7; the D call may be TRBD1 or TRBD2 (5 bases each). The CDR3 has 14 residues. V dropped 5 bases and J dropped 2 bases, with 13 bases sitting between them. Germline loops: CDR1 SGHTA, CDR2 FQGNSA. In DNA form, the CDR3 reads TGTGCCAGCAGCCGGGACCGATCAACCTACGAGCAGTACTTC. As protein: CASSRDRSTYEQYF.

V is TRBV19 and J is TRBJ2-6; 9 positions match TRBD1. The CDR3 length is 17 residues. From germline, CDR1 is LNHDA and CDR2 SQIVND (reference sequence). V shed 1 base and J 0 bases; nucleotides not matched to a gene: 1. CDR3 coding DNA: TGTGCCAGTAGTATAGGGGACAGGGTCTCTGGGGCCAACGTCCTGACTTTC. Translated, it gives CASSIGDRVSGANVLTF.

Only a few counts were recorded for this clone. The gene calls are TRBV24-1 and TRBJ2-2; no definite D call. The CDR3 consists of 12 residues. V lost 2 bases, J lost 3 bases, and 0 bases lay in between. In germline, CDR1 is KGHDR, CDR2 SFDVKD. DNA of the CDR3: TGTGCCACCAGTGATTACACCGGGGAGCTGTTTTTT. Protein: CATSDYTGELFF.

In DNA form, the CDR3 reads TGTGCCAGCAGCCAAGAACAGGGCTTTGTCGACGAGCAGTACTTC. Protein: CASSQEQGFVDEQYF. The rearrangement uses TRBV3-1 (or the pseudogene TRBV3-2) and TRBJ2-7, with D possibly matching TRBD1 (6 bases). V lost 0 bases, J lost 5 bases, and 14 bases lay in between. Germline loops: CDR1 LGHDT, CDR2 YNNKEL (reference sequence). The CDR3 covers 15 residues.

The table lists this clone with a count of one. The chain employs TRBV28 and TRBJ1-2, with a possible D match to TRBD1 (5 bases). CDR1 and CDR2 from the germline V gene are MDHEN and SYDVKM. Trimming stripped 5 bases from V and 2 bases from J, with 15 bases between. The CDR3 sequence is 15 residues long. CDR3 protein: CASSLMRGGNYGYTF. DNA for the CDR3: TGTGCCAGCAGTCTTATGAGGGGCGGAAACTATGGCTACACCTTC.

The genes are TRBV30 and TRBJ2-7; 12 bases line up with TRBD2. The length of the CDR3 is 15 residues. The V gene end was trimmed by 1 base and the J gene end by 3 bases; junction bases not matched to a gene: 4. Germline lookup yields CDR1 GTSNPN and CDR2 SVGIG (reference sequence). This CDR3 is CAWSGGLAGYYEQYF. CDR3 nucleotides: TGTGCCTGGAGTGGTGGACTAGCGGGATACTACGAGCAGTACTTC.

The CDR3 spells CASSISDRSHTDTQYF. The CDR3 DNA reads TGTGCCAGTAGTATTTCGGACAGGTCTCACACAGATACGCAGTATTTT. J is TRBJ2-3 and V is TRBV19; TRBD1 aligns across 7 bases. V gave up 3 bases and J gave up 2 bases; unmatched junction bases: 8. Germline assignment: CDR1 LNHDA and CDR2 SQIVND (reference sequence). The CDR3 has 16 amino acids.

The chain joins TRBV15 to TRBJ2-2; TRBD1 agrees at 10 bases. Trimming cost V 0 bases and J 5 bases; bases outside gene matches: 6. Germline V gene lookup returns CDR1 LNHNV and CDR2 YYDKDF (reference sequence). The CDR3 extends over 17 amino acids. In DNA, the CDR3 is TGTGCCACCAGCAGAGATCCTAGGACAGGGGGGACCGGGGAGCTGTTTTTT. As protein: CATSRDPRTGGTGELFF.

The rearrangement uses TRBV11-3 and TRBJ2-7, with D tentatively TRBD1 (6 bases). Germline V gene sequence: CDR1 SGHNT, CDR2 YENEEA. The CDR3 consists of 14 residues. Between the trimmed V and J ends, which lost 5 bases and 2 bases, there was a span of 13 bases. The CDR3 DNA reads TGTGCCAGCAGCGATCCGGGACACCCCTACGAGCAGTACTTC. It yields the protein CASSDPGHPYEQYF.

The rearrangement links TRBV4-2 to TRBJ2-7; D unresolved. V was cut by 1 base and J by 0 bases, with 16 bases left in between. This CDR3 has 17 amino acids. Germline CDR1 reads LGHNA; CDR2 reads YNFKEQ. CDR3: CASSQVETQRPSYEQYF. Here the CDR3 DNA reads TGTGCCAGCAGCCAAGTCGAGACCCAGCGACCCTCCTACGAGCAGTACTTC.

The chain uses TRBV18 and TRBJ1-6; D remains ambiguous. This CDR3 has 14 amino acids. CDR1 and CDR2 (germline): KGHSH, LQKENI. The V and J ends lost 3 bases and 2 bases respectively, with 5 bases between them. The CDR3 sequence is CASSPLPYNSPLHF. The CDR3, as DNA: TGTGCCAGCTCACCCCTGCCCTATAATTCACCCCTCCACTTT.

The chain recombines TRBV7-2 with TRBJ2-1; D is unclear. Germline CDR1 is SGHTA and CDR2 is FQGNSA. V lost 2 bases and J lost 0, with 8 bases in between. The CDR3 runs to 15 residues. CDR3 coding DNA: TGTGCCAGCAGCTTAATGGTCAGCTCCTACAATGAGCAGTTCTTC. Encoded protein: CASSLMVSSYNEQFF.

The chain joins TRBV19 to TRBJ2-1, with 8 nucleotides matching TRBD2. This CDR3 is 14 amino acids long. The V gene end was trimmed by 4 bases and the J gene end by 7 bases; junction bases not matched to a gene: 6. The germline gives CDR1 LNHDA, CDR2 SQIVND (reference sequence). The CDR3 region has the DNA TGTGCCAGTAGTAGACTAGCGACCTCTAATGAGCAGTTCTTC. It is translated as CASSRLATSNEQFF.

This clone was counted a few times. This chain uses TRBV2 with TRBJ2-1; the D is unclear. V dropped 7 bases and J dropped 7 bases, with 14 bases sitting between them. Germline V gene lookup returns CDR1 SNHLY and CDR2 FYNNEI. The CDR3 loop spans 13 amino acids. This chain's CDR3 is CASKERPPNEQFF. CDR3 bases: TGTGCCAGCAAGGAACGACCGCCTAATGAGCAGTTCTTC.

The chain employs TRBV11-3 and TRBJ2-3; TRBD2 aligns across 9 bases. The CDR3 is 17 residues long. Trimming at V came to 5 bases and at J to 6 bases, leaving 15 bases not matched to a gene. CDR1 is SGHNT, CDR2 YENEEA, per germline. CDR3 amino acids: CASSPRGREGQADTQYF. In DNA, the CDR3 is TGTGCCAGCAGCCCTAGAGGGCGGGAGGGCCAGGCCGATACGCAGTATTTT.

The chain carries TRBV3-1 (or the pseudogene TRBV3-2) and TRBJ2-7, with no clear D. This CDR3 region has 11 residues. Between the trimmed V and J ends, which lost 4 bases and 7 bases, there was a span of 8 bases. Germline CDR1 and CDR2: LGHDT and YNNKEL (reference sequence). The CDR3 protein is CASSRVGEQYF. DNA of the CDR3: TGTGCCAGCAGCCGGGTTGGGGAGCAGTACTTC.

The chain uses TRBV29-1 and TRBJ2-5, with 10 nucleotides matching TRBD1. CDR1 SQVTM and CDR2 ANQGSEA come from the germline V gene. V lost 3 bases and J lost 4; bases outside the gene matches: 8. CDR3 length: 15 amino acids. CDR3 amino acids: CSVDLGQGRGETQYF. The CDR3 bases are TGCAGCGTTGACTTGGGACAGGGGCGAGGAGAGACCCAGTACTTC.

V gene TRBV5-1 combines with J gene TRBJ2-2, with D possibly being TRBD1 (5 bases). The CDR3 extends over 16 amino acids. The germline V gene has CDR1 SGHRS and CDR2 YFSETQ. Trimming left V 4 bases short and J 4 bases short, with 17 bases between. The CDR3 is CASSPSSVRGTGELFF. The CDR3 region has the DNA TGCGCCAGCAGCCCCTCCTCCGTTAGGGGCACCGGGGAGCTGTTTTTT.

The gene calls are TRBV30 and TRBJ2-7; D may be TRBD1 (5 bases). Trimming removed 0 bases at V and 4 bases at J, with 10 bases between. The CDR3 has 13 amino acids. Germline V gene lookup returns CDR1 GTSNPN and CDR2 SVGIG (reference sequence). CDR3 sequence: CAWSVGVRYEQYF. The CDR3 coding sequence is TGTGCCTGGAGTGTAGGGGTACGGTACGAGCAGTACTTC.

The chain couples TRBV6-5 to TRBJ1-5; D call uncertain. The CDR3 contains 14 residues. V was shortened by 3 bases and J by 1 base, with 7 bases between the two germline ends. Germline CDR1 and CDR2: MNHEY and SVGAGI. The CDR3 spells CASSYAPSNQPQHF. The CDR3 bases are TGTGCCAGCAGTTATGCCCCGAGCAATCAGCCCCAGCATTTT.